This TCR beta chain is drawn from a study of PD-1 blockade in mismatch repair-deficient tumors. About the research overall: All were previously treated, progressing patients with around eleven mismatch repair-deficient cancer types. Study-level results: Tumor-resident clones, often absent from pretreatment blood, expanded after pembrolizumab and then contracted.

Generated by immunoSEQ multiplex PCR, the TCRdb table keeps only in-frame clones and is missing some. The sample consists of about 9,100 clones, roughly 85% of them appearing once. PCR or immunohistochemistry showed mismatch repair deficiency in every enrolled patient. TCRs were sequenced from a few patients responding to pembrolizumab. Concerning this clone: Its antigen is unidentified.

The sample here was PBMCs, taken approximately 48 weeks after starting pembrolizumab. This receptor was obtained from an adult with mismatch repair-deficient cancer.

CDR3 bases: TGTGCCAGCAGTGACTCTGGGAACCAGCGGAGCTCCTACGAGCAGTACTTC. Its protein product is CASSDSGNQRSSYEQYF. The V and J genes are TRBV6-4 and TRBJ2-7; maybe TRBD2 (5 bases). V was clipped by 0 bases and J by 0 bases, with 15 bases between them. The CDR3 extends over 17 amino acids. The V gene's germline CDR1 is MRHNA and CDR2 SNTAGT.